One sample yielded the 29 T cell receptor beta chains listed below, sequenced in a study of OX40 agonist ivuxolimab in advanced cancers. Clones were read by immunoSEQ multiplex PCR, and TCRdb kept only the in-frame ones, dropping some. The sample holds about 15,000 clones, about three quarters seen once. Here the sequenced sample was CD4+ or CD8+ T cells sorted from blood, taken in a trial of the OX40 agonist ivuxolimab. Receptor source: an adult with an advanced solid tumor such as melanoma, head and neck, liver or kidney cancer.

This chain joins TRBV6-5 and TRBJ2-1; no reliable D call. Trimming pared 0 bases from V and 8 bases from J, leaving 17 bases between. Per the germline V gene, CDR1 is MNHEY and CDR2 is SVGAGI. This CDR3 has 16 residues. CDR3 in amino acids: CASSYSRNTVYDEQFF. The CDR3 coding sequence is TGTGCCAGCAGTTACTCCCGGAATACCGTATACGATGAGCAGTTCTTC.

The chain is built from TRBV27 and TRBJ1-1; TRBD1 agrees at 11 bases. V trimming: 4 bases; J trimming: 10 bases; junction bases outside the gene matches: 5. Germline values: CDR1 MNHEY, CDR2 SMNVEV (reference sequence). CDR3 length: 13 residues. The DNA for the CDR3 is TGTGCCAGCAGTTCAGGACAGGGGGCGGGAGCTTTCTTT. Translating gives CASSSGQGAGAFF.

This chain connects TRBV4-3 to TRBJ2-1, with a weak D call TRBD1 (5 bases). CDR1 and CDR2 from the germline V gene are LGHNA and YSLEER. Trimming cost V 0 bases and J 6 bases, with 12 bases left between them. The length of the CDR3 is 15 residues. In DNA form, the CDR3 reads TGCGCCAGCAGCCAAGATGGGAACAGGCTCAATGAGCAGTTCTTC. Translating gives CASSQDGNRLNEQFF.

This clone has a handful of counts. Since a far larger clone is one base different, this is likely a read error. The rearrangement links TRBV4-2 to TRBJ2-7; D is possibly TRBD2 (6 bases). Trimming took 1 base from V and 5 from J, leaving 15 bases between them. Germline V lookup: CDR1 LGHNA, CDR2 YNFKEQ. The CDR3 totals 15 residues. CDR3 sequence reads: CASSQGMGGTDEQYF. DNA for the CDR3: TGTGCCAGCAGCCAAGGTATGGGAGGAACTGACGAGCAGTACTTC.

J is TRBJ2-5 and V is TRBV4-1; D call uncertain. V shed 0 bases and J shed 2 bases, with 22 bases lying between them. The germline gives CDR1 MGHRA, CDR2 YSYEKL. This CDR3 is 19 amino acids long. CDR3 amino acids: CASSQDYAGGALKQETQYF. CDR3 sequence (DNA): TGCGCCAGCAGCCAAGATTATGCAGGCGGAGCTTTAAAGCAAGAGACCCAGTACTTC.

The chain has TRBV15 and TRBJ2-1; TRBD2 matches at 15 bases. The CDR3 has 19 amino acids. CDR1 is LNHNV and CDR2 is YYDKDF in the germline V gene (reference sequence). Germline trimming cut 1 base from V and 9 bases from J; bases unmatched to any gene: 13. The CDR3 sequence is CATSRADGLAGGLRSEQFF. In DNA, the CDR3 is TGTGCCACCAGCAGAGCCGACGGACTAGCGGGGGGGCTTAGGAGTGAGCAGTTCTTC.

This clone has a single count. The rearrangement uses TRBV6-5 and TRBJ2-7; possible D gene TRBD2, 5 bases. Germline-derived CDR1 and CDR2 are MNHEY and SVGAGI. V lost 6 bases and J lost 6, with 15 bases in between. The CDR3 is 13 residues long. Here the CDR3 DNA reads TGTGCCAGCAGCCCTTACACCCGGGGCGAGCAGTACTTC. Residues: CASSPYTRGEQYF.

The V gene is TRBV11-2, the J gene TRBJ2-7; D is undetermined. Looked up from germline, CDR1 is SGHAT and CDR2 is FQNNGV. Deletions cut 0 bases from V and 2 bases from J, with 14 bases between. CDR3 size: 16 residues. The chain's CDR3 is CASSLESDSSPYEQYF. The CDR3 DNA follows: TGTGCCAGCAGCTTAGAGTCAGACTCAAGCCCCTACGAGCAGTACTTC.

The chain combines TRBV2 with TRBJ1-5; 11 positions agree with TRBD1. Germline CDR1 SNHLY, CDR2 FYNNEI. With 7 bases clipped from V and 9 bases from J, the junction kept 11 bases outside the gene matches. This CDR3 contains 15 residues. The CDR3 protein is CASNPQGDRGRPQHF. The CDR3 DNA is TGTGCCAGCAATCCTCAGGGGGACAGGGGGAGGCCCCAGCATTTT.

V is TRBV6-6 and J is TRBJ2-3, with 10 nucleotides matching TRBD2. The CDR3 spans 15 residues. The trim removed 6 bases at V and 4 bases at J, leaving 7 bases unmatched. The germline CDR1 and CDR2 sequences are MNHNY and SVGAGI (reference sequence). Written as DNA, the CDR3 is TGTGCCAGCAGCACACTAGCGGGGAGTGCAGATACGCAGTATTTT. Translated, it gives CASSTLAGSADTQYF.

The V and J genes are TRBV6-5 and TRBJ1-2; a weak D match, TRBD1 (6 bases). There are 12 residues in the CDR3. CDR1 and CDR2 from the germline V gene are MNHEY and SVGAGI. Trimming cost V 6 bases and J 4 bases, with 9 bases left between them. The CDR3 nucleotides are TGTGCCAGCAGGGACAGCGGCTATGGCTACACCTTC. Its protein is CASRDSGYGYTF.

The table lists this clone with a few counts. This chain links TRBV11-2 with TRBJ1-2, with TRBD1 identical over 8 bases. This CDR3 has 14 amino acids. The V segment lost 5 bases and the J segment 6 bases; nucleotides outside the gene matches: 8. Germline CDR1 is SGHAT and CDR2 is FQNNGV. The CDR3 region has the DNA TGTGCCAGCAGCCTCGGACAGGGAGGGCATGGCTACACCTTC. Translated: CASSLGQGGHGYTF.

The V and J genes are TRBV29-1 and TRBJ1-1; D not resolved. CDR1 and CDR2 from the germline V gene are SQVTM and ANQGSEA. The CDR3 length is 12 residues. V lost 0 bases and J 11 bases, leaving 13 bases between the germline ends. The CDR3 loop reads CSVEDHNPGAFF. DNA for the CDR3: TGCAGCGTTGAAGATCATAACCCCGGGGCTTTCTTT.

The chain uses TRBV7-3 and TRBJ2-5, with 9 bases identical to TRBD2. This CDR3 spans 15 amino acids. Germline CDR1 SGHTA, CDR2 FQGTGA. Trimming removed 1 base from V and 0 bases from J; junction bases left unmatched: 0. The CDR3 DNA is TGTGCCAGCAGCTTAATAGCGGGGGACCAAGAGACCCAGTACTTC. Its protein product is CASSLIAGDQETQYF.

The chain has TRBV5-1 and TRBJ2-7; no firm D call. V lost 0 bases and J lost 7, with 17 bases in between. The CDR3 loop spans 15 amino acids. The germline gives CDR1 SGHRS, CDR2 YFSETQ. The CDR3, as DNA: TGCGCCAGCAGCTTGGAGGGCTGGCCTGAAGGTGAGCAGTACTTC. The encoded protein is CASSLEGWPEGEQYF.

This chain joins TRBV10-2 and TRBJ1-5; a possible D gene is TRBD1 (5 bases). Trimming removed 0 bases from V and 3 bases from J, with 12 bases in between. Germline V gene data show CDR1 as WSHSY and CDR2 as SAAADI. The CDR3 consists of 16 residues. The CDR3 sequence: CASSESLGALNQPQHF. In nucleotides, the CDR3 is TGCGCCAGCAGTGAGTCTTTAGGGGCCCTCAATCAGCCCCAGCATTTT.

The chain recombines TRBV9 with TRBJ1-6, with D hard to call. Germline CDR1 is SGDLS and CDR2 is YYNGEE. There are 12 residues in the CDR3. Trimming took off 2 bases at V and 13 bases at J, with 10 bases between the two ends. The chain's CDR3 is CASSVDDIPLHF. In DNA form, the CDR3 reads TGTGCCAGCAGCGTGGACGATATCCCCCTCCACTTT.

This clone has just a few counts. The gene calls are TRBV5-1 and TRBJ2-7; D possibly uses TRBD1 or TRBD2 (5 bases each). This CDR3 comprises 13 residues. Germline loops: CDR1 SGHRS, CDR2 YFSETQ. V shed 1 base and J shed 5 bases, with 10 bases lying between them. The CDR3 is CASSLIGANEQYF. As DNA, the CDR3 is TGCGCCAGCAGCTTGATCGGGGCCAACGAGCAGTACTTC. The full variable domain, completed using reference TRBV5-1 and TRBJ2-7, is KAGVTQTPRYLIKTRGQQVTLSCSPISGHRSVSWYQQTPGQGLQFLFEYFSETQRNKGNFPGRFSGRQFSNSRSEMNVSTLELGDSALYLCASSLIGANEQYFGPGTRLTVT.

V is TRBV7-3 and J is TRBJ2-1, with D possibly being TRBD1 or TRBD2 (6 bases each). With 3 bases removed from V and 3 bases from J, the gap between germline ends came to 9 bases. The CDR3 contains 14 residues. Germline V gene data show CDR1 as SGHTA and CDR2 as FQGTGA. The CDR3 nucleotides read TGTGCCAGCAGCTTGGGGGGCAACTACAATGAGCAGTTCTTC. Protein sequence: CASSLGGNYNEQFF.

The chain couples TRBV6-5 to TRBJ1-2; no clear D gene. The germline V and J ends were trimmed by 6 bases and 2 bases, with 10 bases remaining between them. The germline CDR1 and CDR2 sequences are MNHEY and SVGAGI. The CDR3 contains 13 residues. DNA of the CDR3: TGTGCCAGCAGCTTTACAGTGAACTATGGCTACACCTTC. This encodes CASSFTVNYGYTF.

The J gene is TRBJ2-1, the V gene TRBV30, with TRBD1 matching 9 bases. Germline assignment: CDR1 GTSNPN and CDR2 SVGIG (reference sequence). The CDR3 spans 14 residues. V lost 2 bases, J lost 3 bases, and 2 bases stayed unmatched. As DNA, the CDR3 is TGTGCCTGGAGTTCGGACAGGGGCTACAATGAGCAGTTCTTC. This encodes CAWSSDRGYNEQFF.

The chain couples TRBV27 to TRBJ2-7, with no clear D. Germline V gene data show CDR1 as MNHEY and CDR2 as SMNVEV (reference sequence). This CDR3 contains 15 residues. V was pared by 1 base and J by 2 bases, with 12 bases between. The CDR3 bases are TGTGCCAGCAGTTTATTTCCTCGGCCTACCTACGAGCAGTACTTC. Translated: CASSLFPRPTYEQYF.

The gene calls are TRBV9 and TRBJ2-7; TRBD2 matches 13 bases. V trimming: 4 bases; J trimming: 5 bases; junction bases outside the gene matches: 6. Germline CDR1 is SGDLS and CDR2 is YYNGEE. The CDR3 consists of 15 residues. The CDR3 spells CASSPRTSGSHEQYF. The DNA for the CDR3 is TGTGCCAGCAGCCCCCGGACTAGCGGGAGCCACGAGCAGTACTTC.

The V and J genes are TRBV7-3 and TRBJ2-7, with D perhaps being TRBD1 or TRBD2 (6 bases each). This CDR3 spans 14 amino acids. V was clipped by 1 base and J by 5 bases, with 12 bases between them. Per germline, CDR1 SGHTA and CDR2 FQGTGA. This CDR3 is CASSLRAGEDEQYF. The CDR3, as DNA: TGTGCCAGCAGCTTAAGGGCAGGGGAGGACGAGCAGTACTTC.

The rearrangement uses TRBV4-2 and TRBJ1-1; a weak D match, TRBD1 (6 bases). The CDR3 contains 16 residues. Germline V CDR1 and CDR2: LGHNA, YNFKEQ. V gave up 0 bases and J gave up 2 bases, with 13 bases separating them. The CDR3 sequence: CASSQDGEGGNTEAFF. In DNA, the CDR3 is TGTGCCAGCAGCCAAGATGGTGAAGGGGGAAACACTGAAGCTTTCTTT.

V is TRBV6-1 and J is TRBJ2-7; 10 bases are shared with TRBD2. The CDR3 runs 14 residues. Per germline, CDR1 MNHNS and CDR2 SASEGT. Trimming cost V 5 bases and J 6 bases; bases outside gene matches: 7. The CDR3 DNA sequence: TGTGCCAGCAGTCAAACTAGCGGGGCGGCCGAGCAGTACTTC. Its protein product is CASSQTSGAAEQYF.

The gene calls are TRBV19 and TRBJ1-5; 9 nucleotides line up with TRBD1. This CDR3 contains 15 residues. V lost 3 bases to trimming and J lost 6 bases; unmatched junction nucleotides: 6. The germline CDR1 and CDR2 sequences are LNHDA and SQIVND (reference sequence). As DNA, the CDR3 is TGTGCCAGTAGTATGGGACAGGGTATGCGTCAGCCCCAGCATTTT. Protein sequence: CASSMGQGMRQPQHF.

This sequence joins TRBV4-3 and TRBJ2-3, with D unresolved. Between the trimmed V and J ends, which lost 1 base and 6 bases, there was a span of 11 bases. CDR1 is LGHNA, CDR2 YSLEER, per germline. The CDR3 runs 14 residues. The CDR3, as DNA: TGCGCCAGCAGCCAAGCGGTCAGCCTGGATACGCAGTATTTT. Translation: CASSQAVSLDTQYF.

This clone was detected a few times. The rearrangement joins TRBV4-2 to TRBJ2-1; 10 nucleotides line up with TRBD2. Trimming at V came to 0 bases and at J to 3 bases, leaving 2 bases not matched to a gene. CDR3 size: 16 residues. Germline V gene data show CDR1 as LGHNA and CDR2 as YNFKEQ. The CDR3, as DNA: TGTGCCAGCAGCCAAGAGGCTAGCGGGAGCTACAATGAGCAGTTCTTC. Residues: CASSQEASGSYNEQFF.